The following is a T cell receptor beta chain sequence with its context. Its antigen is not known. The data belong to a study of shared clonotypes between healthy human individuals. General study points: The donor pool, a small one, limited the genetic and exposure-history diversity represented. Naive subsets tended to show greater estimated richness than memory subsets.

The assay was immunoSEQ multiplex PCR, and TCRdb's table has in-frame clones only and misses some. The data contain some 2,500,000 clones, roughly 93% of them singletons. The CDR3 consists of 15 residues. Trimming took 0 bases from V and 4 from J, leaving 12 bases between them. Germline V lookup: CDR1 SGHAT, CDR2 FQNNGV. This receptor was obtained from a man younger than 35 in good health. Some clones in this sample may be carry-over from other donors' samples. The sequencing sample was made of naive CD4+ T cells from PBMCs. Described subset: CD45RA+ positively selected. The chain is built from TRBV11-2 and TRBJ2-5; the D gene could be TRBD1 or TRBD2 (5 bases each). The CDR3 reads CASSLDVGTRETQYF. The DNA for the CDR3 is TGTGCCAGCAGCTTAGACGTCGGGACCAGAGAGACCCAGTACTTC.